This entry is about one T cell receptor (beta chain). This sample was taken from a study of cytotoxic CD8 clonotypes in ibrutinib-treated CLL. Across the whole study: Once patients had received a median 12 months of treatment, range 6 to 36, response samples were obtained.

The CDR3 is 13 amino acids. CDR1 and CDR2 (germline): SGHRS, YFSETQ. Trimming cost V 4 bases and J 8 bases; bases outside gene matches: 8. Data came from immunoSEQ multiplex PCR; TCRdb stores just in-frame clones and leaves some out. The sample comprises about 160,000 clones, about 80% of which are singletons, and about 4.5% rests with the top ten. The receptor was derived from a human donor with chronic lymphocytic leukemia. The source material was PBMCs, sampled after 24 months of ibrutinib treatment. The chain is built from TRBV5-1 and TRBJ1-2; 7 bases match TRBD1. Here the CDR3 DNA reads TGCGCCAGCAGCCTAACAGGGGTCGAAGGCTACACCTTC. Translated, it gives CASSLTGVEGYTF.